This T cell receptor beta chain originates from a study of T cells after yellow fever vaccination. Study summary: When fractions had low cell numbers, they were prepared with SMART-Seq v4 Ultra Low Input.

Comment on this clonotype: Its antigen is unidentified.

TCR cDNA was made by 5'RACE template switching, adding a universal primer site and UMIs. From the 5' RACE reads, TCRdb called clonotypes with MiXCR, one entry per CDR3 protein. Among 300,000 to 400,000 distinct CDR3 sequences listed, about 10% were seen once. The study, taken as a whole, reports: A small proportion of clonotypes was detected in both the CD4 and CD8 compartments.

Trimming took 3 bases from V and 4 from J; bases not matched to a gene: 8. Germline assignment: CDR1 MNHNS and CDR2 SASEGT. The CDR3 is 16 amino acids. The receptor was derived from a man aged 18 to 35 who received the YFV17D yellow fever vaccine. V is TRBV6-1 and J is TRBJ2-3; TRBD2 matches 9 bases. This sample comprised CD4+ T cells sorted from PBMCs, obtained 45 days after the yellow fever booster vaccination. The CDR3 spells CASSEVGLARSDTQYF. CDR3 nucleotides: TGTGCCAGCAGTGAGGTGGGACTAGCTCGGTCAGATACGCAGTATTTT.